This TCR beta chain comes out of a study of regulatory T cells in long-lasting Graves disease. Study observations and caveats: Persistent disease preferred TRBV28, TRBJ1-2 and TRBJ2-5.

V was pared by 0 bases and J by 1 base, with 10 bases between. Germline CDR1 MGHRA, CDR2 YSYEKL. The CDR3 spans 16 residues. Sample time point: newly diagnosed GD, antithyroid drugs for less than 3 months. The TCR library was made from RNA that had been extracted from PBMCs in TRIzol. As regards this clonotype: The antigen is not known.

Assembly of TCR beta libraries relied on iRepertoire HTBI primers together with Arm-PCR of CDR3 regions. TCRdb used MiXCR to reprocess the multiplex PCR reads, holding one entry per CDR3 protein. The sample holds approximately 350,000 distinct CDR3 sequences, roughly 12% seen once. This same sample was also part of a study on T cells in Graves' hyperthyroidism and ophthalmopathy.

This receptor was taken from a woman in her late teens or twenties with Graves disease. Sequencing used peripheral blood mononuclear cells (PBMCs), obtained at new diagnosis, from a patient treated with antithyroid drugs. This chain joins TRBV4-1 and TRBJ2-4; D remains unclear. The CDR3 sequence is CASSQDWWRAKNIQYF. As DNA, the CDR3 is TGCGCCAGCAGCCAAGATTGGTGGCGGGCCAAAAACATTCAGTACTTC.